These 13 T cell receptor beta chains were all obtained from the same sample, sequenced in a study of identical twins. TCRdb processed the 5' RACE reads anew with MiXCR; each CDR3 protein has one entry. Counted here are around 230,000 distinct CDR3 sequences, under 8.5% occurring once; the ten biggest clones make up more than 14%. A further study also used this sample, focusing on T cells expressing NK-cell markers.

Sequencing was carried out using CD8+ T cells sorted from blood. The receptor set was obtained from a woman under 30 in good health.

This clonotype was counted at least ten times. The CDR3 DNA sequence: TGCAGTGCTAGTCGGAGCGGGGGGACTTTAGGCGATGAGCAGTTCTTC. This encodes CSASRSGGTLGDEQFF. The gene calls are TRBV20-1 and TRBJ2-1; TRBD2 matches 9 bases. From germline, CDR1 is DFQATT and CDR2 SNEGSKA (reference sequence). There are 16 residues in the CDR3. Trimming removed 3 bases from V and 8 bases from J; junction bases left unmatched: 14.

This clonotype was found a few times. The chain couples TRBV4-2 to TRBJ2-7, with 12 nucleotides matching TRBD2. Trimming took 2 bases from V and 6 from J; bases not matched to a gene: 2. The CDR3 totals 14 residues. CDR1 and CDR2 (germline): LGHNA, YNFKEQ. This chain's CDR3 is CASSQRLAGVEQYF. DNA of the CDR3: TGTGCCAGCAGCCAAAGACTAGCGGGAGTCGAGCAGTACTTC.

This clonotype has a handful of counts. The CDR3 is CSAHTDTQYF. CDR3 nucleotide sequence: TGCAGTGCTCACACAGATACGCAGTATTTT. The chain couples TRBV20-1 to TRBJ2-3; D not certain. The V end was cut by 5 bases, the J end by 2 bases, with 2 bases between. In germline, CDR1 is DFQATT, CDR2 SNEGSKA (reference sequence). The CDR3 covers 10 residues.

This clonotype has a handful of counts. The V gene is TRBV27, the J gene TRBJ2-1; 9 positions agree with TRBD1. Trimming removed 2 bases from V and 7 bases from J; junction bases left unmatched: 12. The CDR3 runs 17 residues. Germline CDR1 MNHEY, CDR2 SMNVEV (reference sequence). The CDR3 coding sequence is TGTGCCAGCAGTTTAACCCCCCCGGGGACAGGGTTAAATGAGCAGTTCTTC. It specifies CASSLTPPGTGLNEQFF.

The genes are TRBV19 and TRBJ1-1; D not certain. There are 15 residues in the CDR3. From germline, CDR1 is LNHDA and CDR2 SQIVND (reference sequence). V dropped 2 bases and J dropped 1 base, with 11 bases sitting between them. CDR3 coding DNA: TGTGCCAGTAGTATATCCCTATCCCCGAACACTGAAGCTTTCTTT. As protein: CASSISLSPNTEAFF.

A few counts support this clonotype. The chain employs TRBV7-2 and TRBJ1-1; no firm D call. Germline loops: CDR1 SGHTA, CDR2 FQGNSA. Trimming stripped 5 bases from V and 4 bases from J, with 17 bases between. The CDR3 totals 15 residues. CDR3 DNA sequence: TGTGCCAGCAGCCTACGCCCGGGTGCGACCACTGAAGCTTTCTTT. This encodes CASSLRPGATTEAFF.

This clonotype came up a few times. V and J are TRBV7-6 and TRBJ1-5; D is perhaps TRBD1 (5 bases). Trimming removed 5 bases from V and 3 bases from J, with 14 bases in between. This CDR3 spans 15 amino acids. Germline loops: CDR1 SGHVS, CDR2 FNYEAQ. CDR3 nucleotide sequence: TGTGCCAGCAGCCATGGGACTGGGAACAATCAGCCCCAGCATTTT. Translating it yields CASSHGTGNNQPQHF.

This clonotype has just a few counts. The chain joins TRBV5-6 to TRBJ2-7, with a possible D match to TRBD2 (6 bases). V lost 0 bases, J lost 6 bases, and 10 bases lay in between. CDR1 is SGHDT, CDR2 YYEEEE, per germline. This CDR3 has 13 amino acids. CDR3 DNA: TGTGCCAGCAGCTTGGGGACTACCTCCGAGCAGTACTTC. Protein sequence: CASSLGTTSEQYF.

V and J are TRBV11-3 and TRBJ1-2; D not resolved. V gave up 0 bases and J gave up 10 bases, with 9 bases separating them. Looked up from germline, CDR1 is SGHNT and CDR2 is YENEEA. The CDR3 consists of 12 residues. CDR3 region: CASSLEGGPYTF. CDR3 nucleotides: TGTGCCAGCAGCTTAGAAGGTGGGCCCTACACCTTC.

The table lists this clonotype with many counts. This chain links TRBV3-1 with TRBJ2-3; the match to TRBD2 covers 7 bases. Trimming took 2 bases from V and 6 from J; bases not matched to a gene: 11. Germline values: CDR1 LGHDT, CDR2 YNNKEL (reference sequence). The CDR3 has 16 residues. CDR3 in amino acids: CASSQSPGEGLDTQYF. The DNA for the CDR3 is TGTGCCAGCAGCCAATCACCGGGGGAGGGTTTGGATACGCAGTATTTT.

This clonotype occurred many times. The CDR3 here is CASRGNSYEQYF. CDR3 nucleotides: TGTGCCAGCCGGGGCAACTCCTACGAGCAGTACTTC. V is TRBV6-5 and J is TRBJ2-7; the D call may be TRBD1 or TRBD2 (5 bases each). Deletions cut 8 bases from V and 0 bases from J, with 8 bases between. CDR1 and CDR2 from the germline V gene are MNHEY and SVGAGI. This CDR3 region has 12 residues.

This clonotype was seen repeatedly, ten times or more. The chain combines TRBV29-1 with TRBJ2-7; D gene uncertain. CDR3 length equals 15 residues. The V and J ends lost 5 bases and 2 bases respectively, with 19 bases between them. Germline lookup yields CDR1 SQVTM and CDR2 ANQGSEA. The CDR3 bases are TGCAGCGTTCCCGCCGACAAATCCCCAACCTACGAGCAGTACTTC. Encoded protein: CSVPADKSPTYEQYF.

The chain employs TRBV5-4 and TRBJ2-5; tentatively, D is TRBD2 (7 bases). The germline CDR1 and CDR2 sequences are SGHNT and YYREEE (reference sequence). This CDR3 is built from 14 residues. The V gene lost 5 bases and the J gene lost 5 bases, with 16 bases spanning the gap. The DNA for the CDR3 is TGTGCCAGCAGATCCCCGGGGGGCAGGGAGACCCAGTACTTC. It codes for CASRSPGGRETQYF. Based on the CDR3 plus reference TRBV5-4 and TRBJ2-5, the full variable domain is ETGVTQSPTHLIKTRGQQVTLRCSSQSGHNTVSWYQQALGQGPQFIFQYYREEENGRGNFPPRFSGLQFPNYSSELNVNALELDDSALYLCASRSPGGRETQYFGPGTRLLVL.